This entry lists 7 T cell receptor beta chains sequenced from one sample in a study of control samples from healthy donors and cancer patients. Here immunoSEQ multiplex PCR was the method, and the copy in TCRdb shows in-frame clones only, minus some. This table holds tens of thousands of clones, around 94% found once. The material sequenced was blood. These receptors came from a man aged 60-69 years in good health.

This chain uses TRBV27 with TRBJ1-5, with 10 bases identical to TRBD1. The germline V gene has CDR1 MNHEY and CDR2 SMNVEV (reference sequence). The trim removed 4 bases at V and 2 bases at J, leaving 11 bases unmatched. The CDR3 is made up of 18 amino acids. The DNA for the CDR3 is TGTGCCAGCAGTTCCTATGCTGGGACAGGGGTTCGCAATCAGCCCCAGCATTTT. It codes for CASSSYAGTGVRNQPQHF.

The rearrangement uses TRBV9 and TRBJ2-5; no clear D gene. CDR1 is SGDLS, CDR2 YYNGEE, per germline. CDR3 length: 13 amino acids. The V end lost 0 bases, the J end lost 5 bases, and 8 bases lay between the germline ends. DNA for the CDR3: TGTGCCAGCAGCGTAGAATACGGGGAGACCCAGTACTTC. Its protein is CASSVEYGETQYF.

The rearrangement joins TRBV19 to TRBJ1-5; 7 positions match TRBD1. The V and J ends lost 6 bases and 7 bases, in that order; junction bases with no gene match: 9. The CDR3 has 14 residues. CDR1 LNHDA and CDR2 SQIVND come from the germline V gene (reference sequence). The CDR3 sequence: CASRLRQGGQPQHF. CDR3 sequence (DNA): TGTGCCAGTAGATTACGACAGGGAGGGCAGCCCCAGCATTTT.

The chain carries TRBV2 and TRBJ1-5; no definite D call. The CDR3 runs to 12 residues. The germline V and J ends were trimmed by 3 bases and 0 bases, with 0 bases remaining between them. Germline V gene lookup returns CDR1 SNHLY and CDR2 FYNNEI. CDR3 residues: CASSDSNQPQHF. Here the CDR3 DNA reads TGTGCCAGCAGTGATAGCAATCAGCCCCAGCATTTT.

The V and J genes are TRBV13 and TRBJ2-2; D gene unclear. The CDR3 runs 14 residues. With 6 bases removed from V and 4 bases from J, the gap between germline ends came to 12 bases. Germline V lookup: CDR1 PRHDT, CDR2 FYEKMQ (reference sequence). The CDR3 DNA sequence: TGTGCCAGCAGTTCCCACAGAACCACCGGGGAGCTGTTTTTT. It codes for CASSSHRTTGELFF. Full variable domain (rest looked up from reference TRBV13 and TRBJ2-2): AAGVIQSPRHLIKEKRETATLKCYPIPRHDTVYWYQQGPGQDPQFLISFYEKMQSDKGSIPDRFSAQQFSDYHSELNMSSLELGDSALYFCASSSHRTTGELFFGEGSRLTVL.

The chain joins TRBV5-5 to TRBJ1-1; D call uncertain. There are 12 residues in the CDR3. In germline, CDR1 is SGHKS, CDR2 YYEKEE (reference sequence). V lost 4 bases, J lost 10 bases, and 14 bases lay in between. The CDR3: CASSEPRTTAFF. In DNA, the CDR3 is TGTGCCAGCAGCGAACCCCGGACTACAGCTTTCTTT.

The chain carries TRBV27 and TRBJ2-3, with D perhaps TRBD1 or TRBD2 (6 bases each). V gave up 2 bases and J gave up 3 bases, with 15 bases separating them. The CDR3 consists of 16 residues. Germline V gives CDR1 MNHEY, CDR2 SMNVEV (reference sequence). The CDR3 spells CASSLTLTGGTDTQYF. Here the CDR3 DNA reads TGTGCCAGCAGTTTAACTTTGACAGGAGGGACAGATACGCAGTATTTT.